This TCR beta chain was sequenced in a study of blood T cells in healthy people across ages. CDR3 length: 17 residues. Trimming at V came to 2 bases and at J to 5 bases, leaving 11 bases not matched to a gene. The germline V gene encodes CDR1 MNHEY and CDR2 SVGEGT. Primers used in a second PCR of roughly 7 to 12 cycles were a sample-barcoded 5' primer and a J-beta primer mix. TCRdb reanalysed the 5' RACE reads using MiXCR and keeps one entry per CDR3 protein. The sample yields 710,000 or so distinct CDR3 sequences, about 20% seen once. There were healthy Caucasian individuals from Russia, aged about 6 to 90, serving as donors.

This clonotype originated in a man aged 65 to 79 in good health. Sequenced sample: blood. The genes are TRBV6-2 or TRBV6-3 and TRBJ2-1, with 8 bases lining up with TRBD2. CDR3 nucleotides: TGTGCCAGCAGTTACAACAACGGGGGGGCTTACGACAATGAGCAGTTCTTC. It codes for CASSYNNGGAYDNEQFF.